What follows is one T cell receptor beta chain and its context. This sample stems from a study of cytomegalovirus exposure and HLA in healthy donors. PCR primers comprised 60 Vbeta and 13 Jbeta primers. Produced via immunoSEQ multiplex PCR; TCRdb's table is partial and in-frame only. The sample has 150,000 to 200,000 clones, roughly four fifths seen once; the top ten hold 0.8%. V was clipped by 8 bases and J by 6 bases; unmatched bases: 7. The CDR3 is 14 amino acids. Germline CDR1 is SEHNR and CDR2 is FQNEAQ (reference sequence). The sequenced sample was PBMCs. The TCR originated in a woman younger than 35 in good health and CMV-seronegative. The rearrangement uses TRBV7-9 and TRBJ2-1, with TRBD2 identical over 10 bases. This CDR3 reads CASPGTSAFNEQFF. CDR3 in DNA: TGTGCCAGCCCCGGGACTAGCGCTTTCAATGAGCAGTTCTTC. Combining the CDR3 with reference TRBV7-9 and TRBJ2-1 gives the whole variable domain DTGVSQNPRHKITKRGQNVTFRCDPISEHNRLYWYRQTLGQGPEFLTYFQNEAQLEKSRLLSDRFSAERPKGSFSTLEIQRTEQGDSAMYLCASPGTSAFNEQFFGPGTRLTVL.